This passage covers 30 T cell receptor beta chains from one sample sequenced in a study of cytomegalovirus exposure and HLA in healthy donors. Sequenced by immunoSEQ multiplex PCR; TCRdb stores in-frame clones only, minus some. Altogether about 110,000 clones are present, 88% being singletons, with the ten largest covering 2% to 2.5%. The specimen sequenced was PBMCs. These receptors were obtained from a woman younger than 35 in good health and CMV-seronegative.

The chain is built from TRBV9 and TRBJ1-1, with 8 bases aligning to TRBD1. The CDR3 covers 13 residues. From germline, CDR1 is SGDLS and CDR2 YYNGEE. J lost 7 bases, V lost 4 bases, and 6 bases had no gene match. The CDR3 protein is CASSRDRPNEAFF. The DNA for the CDR3 is TGTGCCAGCAGCCGGGACAGGCCTAATGAAGCTTTCTTT.

The chain uses TRBV7-8 and TRBJ2-7, with 8 bases aligning to TRBD2. The CDR3 extends over 15 amino acids. J was trimmed by 3 bases and V by 8 bases; bases with no gene match: 12. CDR1 and CDR2 (germline): SGHVS, FQNEAQ. DNA of the CDR3: TGTGCCAGCCGGGAGGGGCCAGGGGACATCTACGAGCAGTACTTC. This codes for CASREGPGDIYEQYF.

This rearrangement joins TRBV10-2 to TRBJ2-7; 7 bases are shared with TRBD2. V trimming: 0 bases; J trimming: 2 bases; junction bases outside the gene matches: 4. CDR3 length equals 15 residues. The germline CDR1 and CDR2 sequences are WSHSY and SAAADI. The CDR3 DNA reads as TGCGCCAGCAGTGAGTCGGGAGGGAGGGCCTACGAGCAGTACTTC. Translating it yields CASSESGGRAYEQYF.

This sequence joins TRBV28 and TRBJ2-3; 7 bases line up with TRBD2. The CDR3 contains 16 residues. The V segment lost 6 bases and the J segment 0 bases; nucleotides outside the gene matches: 9. Germline values: CDR1 MDHEN, CDR2 SYDVKM. The chain's CDR3 is CASRSQAGSSTDTQYF. The CDR3 DNA sequence: TGTGCCAGCAGATCCCAAGCGGGATCTAGCACAGATACGCAGTATTTT.

The gene calls are TRBV5-8 and TRBJ2-7; the match to TRBD2 covers 15 bases. This CDR3 comprises 19 residues. With 1 base clipped from V and 0 bases from J, the junction kept 8 bases outside the gene matches. CDR1 is SGHTS and CDR2 is YDEGEE in the germline V gene. The CDR3 loop is CASSLTLGLAGGSSYEQYF. The CDR3 DNA is TGTGCCAGCAGCTTGACTTTGGGACTAGCGGGGGGTAGCTCCTACGAGCAGTACTTC.

The rearrangement uses TRBV4-3 and TRBJ2-3; D gene ambiguous. The CDR3 is 17 residues long. Germline values: CDR1 LGHNA, CDR2 YSLEER. Trimming removed 1 base at V and 7 bases at J, with 21 bases between. The CDR3 nucleotides read TGCGCCAGCAGCCAAGGATTAGGCTCAATAGGAGACCATACGCAGTATTTT. Translating gives CASSQGLGSIGDHTQYF.

V usage is TRBV27 and J usage is TRBJ1-6; a possible D gene is TRBD1 (6 bases). V was pared by 4 bases and J by 10 bases, with 14 bases between. The CDR3 totals 14 residues. Germline assignment: CDR1 MNHEY and CDR2 SMNVEV (reference sequence). CDR3 nucleotide sequence: TGTGCCAGCAGTTCAGGGGATTTAGGCTCACCCCTCCACTTT. Encoded protein: CASSSGDLGSPLHF.

A single count supports this clone. This rearrangement joins TRBV19 to TRBJ2-2, with D perhaps TRBD1 (6 bases). The CDR3 contains 15 residues. The V gene's germline CDR1 is LNHDA and CDR2 SQIVND (reference sequence). Deletions cut 3 bases from V and 3 bases from J, with 11 bases between. The CDR3 protein is CASSMGDRHTGELFF. Written as DNA, the CDR3 is TGTGCCAGTAGTATGGGAGACAGGCACACCGGGGAGCTGTTTTTT.

V and J are TRBV5-1 and TRBJ1-2; 9 bases agree with TRBD1. Germline V CDR1 and CDR2: SGHRS, YFSETQ. Germline trimming cut 3 bases from V and 4 bases from J; bases unmatched to any gene: 7. This CDR3 is 15 amino acids long. CDR3 DNA sequence: TGCGCCAGCAGCTCACCCGGGACAGGGTTCTATGGCTACACCTTC. Protein: CASSSPGTGFYGYTF.

The chain combines TRBV9 with TRBJ2-7; TRBD2 agrees at 9 bases. V gave up 2 bases and J gave up 2 bases; unmatched junction bases: 5. The CDR3 is 15 amino acids. Germline CDR1 is SGDLS and CDR2 is YYNGEE. The DNA for the CDR3 is TGTGCCAGCAGCGTGGGCGGGGGGGCCGCCTACGAGCAGTACTTC. Protein: CASSVGGGAAYEQYF.

This chain links TRBV15 with TRBJ1-3; 8 bases are shared with TRBD1. This CDR3 is 16 amino acids long. Trimming at V came to 0 bases and at J to 3 bases, leaving 4 bases not matched to a gene. Germline lookup yields CDR1 LNHNV and CDR2 YYDKDF (reference sequence). In DNA form, the CDR3 reads TGTGCCACCAGCAGAGACCAGGGGGCGAGTGGAAACACCATATATTTT. This codes for CATSRDQGASGNTIYF.

CDR3 sequence (DNA): TGTGCCAGCAGCCACAGACAGGGAGAACGCGAGCAGTACTTC. Translating gives CASSHRQGEREQYF. The chain combines TRBV13 with TRBJ2-7; 7 bases fit TRBD1. J was trimmed by 6 bases and V by 5 bases; bases with no gene match: 10. Germline V gives CDR1 PRHDT, CDR2 FYEKMQ (reference sequence). The length of the CDR3 is 14 residues.

The chain is built from TRBV2 and TRBJ2-1, with D perhaps TRBD1 (6 bases). The CDR3 totals 14 residues. Germline CDR1 reads SNHLY; CDR2 reads FYNNEI. With 5 bases removed from V and 5 bases from J, the gap between germline ends came to 13 bases. The CDR3 loop reads CASSRLGQNNEQFF. CDR3 coding DNA: TGTGCCAGCAGTAGACTTGGACAGAACAATGAGCAGTTCTTC.

The chain uses TRBV27 and TRBJ1-5; D call uncertain. Trimming removed 0 bases at V and 6 bases at J, with 6 bases between. CDR3 size: 13 residues. Germline CDR1 is MNHEY and CDR2 is SMNVEV (reference sequence). The CDR3 protein is CASSLSTRQPQHF. The CDR3 DNA follows: TGTGCCAGCAGTTTATCTACGCGTCAGCCCCAGCATTTT.

The rearrangement links TRBV7-2 to TRBJ2-1; 8 bases map to TRBD1. Per the germline V gene, CDR1 is SGHTA and CDR2 is FQGNSA. The CDR3 is made up of 15 amino acids. V shed 1 base, J shed 4 bases, and the junction held 3 bases outside the gene matches. The CDR3 spells CASSLVGQDYNEQFF. CDR3 sequence (DNA): TGTGCCAGCAGCTTAGTGGGACAGGATTACAATGAGCAGTTCTTC.

The chain carries TRBV11-2 and TRBJ2-5; D is possibly TRBD1 (6 bases). This CDR3 spans 15 amino acids. CDR1 and CDR2 from the germline V gene are SGHAT and FQNNGV. Trimming shortened V by 5 bases and J by 3 bases, and 16 bases separated the two germline ends. This chain's CDR3 is CASSRKRDIKETQYF. DNA of the CDR3: TGTGCCAGCAGCCGAAAACGGGACATAAAAGAGACCCAGTACTTC.

In the case of this clone: Germline and junction disagree at one end, which may indicate a read error. The chain combines TRBV7-9 with TRBJ2-5, with D possibly matching TRBD1 (5 bases). The CDR3 has 13 amino acids. The germline CDR1 and CDR2 sequences are SEHNR and FQNEAQ (reference sequence). The CDR3 loop is CASSEEGQGTQYF. In DNA, the CDR3 is TGTGCCAGCAGCGAAGAAGGACAAGGGACCCAGTACTTC.

The chain couples TRBV5-6 to TRBJ2-3, with D tentatively TRBD2 (7 bases). V was shortened by 7 bases and J by 3 bases, with 15 bases between the two germline ends. CDR1 and CDR2 (germline): SGHDT, YYEEEE. This CDR3 region has 14 residues. The CDR3 is CASVGGARTDTQYF. In DNA, the CDR3 is TGTGCCAGCGTTGGGGGGGCAAGAACAGATACGCAGTATTTT. Filled out from reference TRBV5-6 and TRBJ2-3, the complete variable domain reads DAGVTQSPTHLIKTRGQQVTLRCSPKSGHDTVSWYQQALGQGPQFIFQYYEEEERQRGNFPDRFSGHQFPNYSSELNVNALLLGDSALYLCASVGGARTDTQYFGPGTRLTVL.

The chain combines TRBV27 with TRBJ1-1; 11 bases align to TRBD1. Trimming cost V 3 bases and J 0 bases; bases outside gene matches: 12. This CDR3 contains 19 residues. Germline CDR1 MNHEY, CDR2 SMNVEV (reference sequence). CDR3 loop: CASSLPRDRGTDLNTEAFF. The CDR3 bases are TGTGCCAGCAGTTTGCCCCGGGACAGGGGGACGGACCTGAACACTGAAGCTTTCTTT.

The table lists this clone with a count of one. This chain joins TRBV7-2 and TRBJ1-5; the D is unclear. The germline CDR1 and CDR2 sequences are SGHTA and FQGNSA. CDR3 length equals 13 residues. V lost 1 base and J lost 5, with 6 bases in between. CDR3 protein: CASSLEPDQPQHF. The CDR3 DNA reads TGTGCCAGCAGCTTAGAGCCGGATCAGCCCCAGCATTTT. Based on the CDR3 plus reference TRBV7-2 and TRBJ1-5, the full variable domain is GAGVSQSPSNKVTEKGKDVELRCDPISGHTALYWYRQSLGQGLEFLIYFQGNSAPDKSGLPSDRFSAERTGGSVSTLTIQRTQQEDSAVYLCASSLEPDQPQHFGDGTRLSIL.

The rearrangement joins TRBV4-3 to TRBJ1-6; maybe TRBD1 (6 bases). V gave up 2 bases and J gave up 10 bases, with 18 bases separating them. The CDR3 contains 16 residues. In germline, CDR1 is LGHNA, CDR2 YSLEER. The CDR3 region is CASSQLPGQGKSPLHF. CDR3 coding DNA: TGCGCCAGCAGCCAACTCCCCGGGCAGGGGAAGTCACCCCTCCACTTT.

The chain links TRBV27 to TRBJ2-1; 9 bases align to TRBD1. The CDR3 runs 15 residues. CDR1 and CDR2 from the germline V gene are MNHEY and SMNVEV (reference sequence). Trimming at V came to 1 base and at J to 8 bases, leaving 6 bases not matched to a gene. The CDR3 loop is CASSLLGTGSDEQFF. Here the CDR3 DNA reads TGTGCCAGCAGTTTATTGGGGACAGGGAGCGATGAGCAGTTCTTC.

As regards this clone: Other DNA sequences from this sample encode an identical CDR3 as well. The chain is built from TRBV19 and TRBJ2-7, with TRBD1 matching 9 bases. J was trimmed by 3 bases and V by 3 bases; bases with no gene match: 3. CDR1 and CDR2 (germline): LNHDA, SQIVND (reference sequence). The CDR3 length is 14 residues. The CDR3 sequence: CASSMGQGDYEQYF. The CDR3 DNA reads TGTGCCAGTAGTATGGGACAGGGAGACTACGAGCAGTACTTC.

The chain employs TRBV5-6 and TRBJ1-5, with no clear D. CDR3 size: 14 residues. From germline, CDR1 is SGHDT and CDR2 YYEEEE. The V gene lost 0 bases and the J gene lost 6 bases, with 10 bases spanning the gap. The DNA for the CDR3 is TGTGCCAGCAGCTTGGGCAGCCAGGCTCAGCCCCAGCATTTT. Protein: CASSLGSQAQPQHF. Looking up the rest from reference TRBV5-6 and TRBJ1-5 gives the full variable domain: DAGVTQSPTHLIKTRGQQVTLRCSPKSGHDTVSWYQQALGQGPQFIFQYYEEEERQRGNFPDRFSGHQFPNYSSELNVNALLLGDSALYLCASSLGSQAQPQHFGDGTRLSIL.

The chain has TRBV4-1 and TRBJ1-1; maybe TRBD1 (6 bases). The CDR3 runs to 19 residues. Trimming removed 0 bases from V and 0 bases from J, with 20 bases in between. In germline, CDR1 is MGHRA, CDR2 YSYEKL. CDR3 protein: CASSQEGGGGALMNTEAFF. The CDR3 DNA is TGCGCCAGCAGCCAAGAGGGGGGGGGCGGAGCCCTTATGAACACTGAAGCTTTCTTT.

V gene TRBV9 combines with J gene TRBJ2-3; 8 bases align to TRBD2. CDR3 length equals 14 residues. The trim removed 5 bases at V and 5 bases at J, leaving 7 bases unmatched. Looked up from germline, CDR1 is SGDLS and CDR2 is YYNGEE. CDR3: CASSVGGAGDTQYF. The CDR3 DNA reads as TGTGCCAGCAGTGTCGGGGGGGCTGGAGATACGCAGTATTTT.

This chain connects TRBV7-2 to TRBJ2-5; TRBD2 agrees at 12 bases. The CDR3 is 15 residues long. The J segment lost 5 bases and the V segment lost 5 bases, leaving 6 bases of the junction unmatched. Germline V gives CDR1 SGHTA, CDR2 FQGNSA. As DNA, the CDR3 is TGTGCCAGCAGCGCTAGCGGGGGGGCCGGGGAGACCCAGTACTTC. Residues: CASSASGGAGETQYF.

In its sample, this clone was seen a few times. V usage is TRBV7-6 and J usage is TRBJ1-6; 7 positions match TRBD1. Trimming at V came to 0 bases and at J to 7 bases, leaving 9 bases not matched to a gene. This CDR3 has 17 amino acids. The germline V gene has CDR1 SGHVS and CDR2 FNYEAQ. The CDR3 spells CASSLAHKGGRNSPLHF. CDR3 nucleotides: TGTGCCAGCAGCTTAGCGCATAAAGGGGGCAGAAATTCACCCCTCCACTTT. Drawing the rest from reference TRBV7-6 and TRBJ1-6, the complete variable domain is GAGVSQSPRYKVTKRGQDVALRCDPISGHVSLYWYRQALGQGPEFLTYFNYEAQQDKSGLPNDRFSAERPEGSISTLTIQRTEQRDSAMYRCASSLAHKGGRNSPLHFGNGTRLTVT.

The chain uses TRBV6-1 and TRBJ2-3; TRBD2 aligns across 9 bases. This CDR3 comprises 15 residues. Germline V gene sequence: CDR1 MNHNS, CDR2 SASEGT. Losses at the gene ends were 3 bases for V and 4 bases for J; bases not matched to a gene: 5. As DNA, the CDR3 is TGTGCCAGCAGTGATAGCGGGAGAAGGGCAGATACGCAGTATTTT. Its translation is CASSDSGRRADTQYF.

The chain uses TRBV28 and TRBJ1-2; TRBD1 matches 8 bases. V lost 5 bases, J lost 6 bases, and 11 bases stayed unmatched. CDR1 is MDHEN, CDR2 SYDVKM, per germline. The CDR3 consists of 15 residues. Written as DNA, the CDR3 is TGTGCCAGCAGTCAGGTTCGGACAGGGTCCCATGGCTACACCTTC. Translating it yields CASSQVRTGSHGYTF.